The present T cell receptor beta chain was sequenced within a study of blood T cell repertoires in COVID-19 (dated by TCRdb to the early 2020s). Regarding the study in general: Collaborator samples came from the United States, Italy and Spain and covered acute and convalescent phases of COVID-19. Deeply sampled blood TCRbeta repertoires from subjects exposed to, actively infected with, or recovered from COVID-19 were included in the dataset. The material from the prospective study consisted of cDNA or gDNA derived from T cells, B-cell-depleted T cells, or PBMCs. The samples were drawn from two sources: the first 160 participants of the ongoing ImmuneRACE study, and 950 to 1,500 subjects contributed by 6 global collaborators. Nearly every sample came with metadata listing a de-identified subject ID, COVID-19 status, age in years and sex. HLA class I and class II types, where available, came from metadata supplied by the sample provider rather than from assay-based typing. A freely available public database, intended as a resource for researchers studying the immune response to SARS-CoV-2, is where the repertoires were released.

TCRbeta CDR3 regions were amplified from genomic DNA by means of the immunoSEQ Assay, a bias-controlled multiplex PCR. The authors' analysis ran thus. The number of nucleated cells in each sample was estimated from the amplification of reference gene primers within the assay. Sequence reads were collapsed and filtered to measure the absolute abundance of every unique TCRbeta CDR3 rearrangement. For each sample, productive Simpson clonality was calculated as the square root of Simpson's diversity index across productive rearrangements. What TCRdb holds here is the immuneACCESS table cut down to in-frame rearrangements. Part of the clones is not present; checked against another copy, under half of the missing clones reflect an unresolved V gene, and the others are unexplained. V, J and clone size derive from that table, while D and trimming were established from the DNA sequence. This sample is represented by roughly 70,000 clones; 89% of them were singletons. Around 9% of the sample lies in the top ten.

V is clipped by 6 bases and J by 0 bases, and the sequence between their germline boundaries is 3 bases long. The CDR3 holds 12 amino acids from the cysteine to the phenylalanine. CDR3 DNA only is kept here, 36 bases in frame from base 1. The germline V gene gives CDR1 as MNHEY and CDR2 as SVGAGI. Collaborating institutions collected whole blood in K2EDTA tubes following their own protocols. For TCRbeta analysis, collaborators shipped samples as frozen whole blood, isolated PBMCs, or DNA extracted from either of those sample types. The investigation overall reported the following: Clinical and demographic metadata were provided uncurated, with the amount varying by source and participant.

A remark on this clone: It lacks a known antigen. Base qualities are not recorded, but no much larger clone differs from it by a single base.

The clonotype was recovered from an elderly man with acute or convalescent COVID-19. This sequence uses TRBV6-5 and TRBJ1-5; too little of a D gene remains to name it. The specimen was peripheral blood. The nucleotides read TGTGCCAGCAGACATAGCAATCAGCCCCAGCATTTT. Translated, it gives CASRHSNQPQHF.